This T cell receptor (beta chain) emerged from a study of cytomegalovirus exposure and HLA in healthy donors. Both 60 Vbeta primers and 13 Jbeta primers went into the PCR. Assay used: immunoSEQ multiplex PCR; TCRdb lists only in-frame clones, some missing. The sample has 95,000 to 150,000 clones; 66% are singletons. The table lists this clone with a few counts. CDR1 is SNHLY and CDR2 is FYNNEI in the germline V gene. Trimming stripped 3 bases from V and 5 bases from J, with 16 bases between. The CDR3 runs to 16 residues. The V and J genes are TRBV2 and TRBJ2-2; weak D call: TRBD2 (6 bases). The source is a man between 18 and 35 years old in good health and CMV-seronegative. Material for sequencing was PBMCs. The CDR3 sequence is CASSDHGGIGTGELFF. The CDR3 DNA reads TGTGCCAGCAGTGATCATGGAGGGATAGGGACCGGGGAGCTGTTTTTT.